Sequencing of this T cell receptor beta chain was carried out in a study of Ad26.COV2.S vaccination and SARS-CoV-2 variants. This clone has a single count. What it recognizes is unknown. Germline V gives CDR1 MNHEY, CDR2 SVGEGT. J gave up 6 bases and V 1 base, and 8 bases lay outside the gene matches. There are 16 residues in the CDR3. Study-level points and caveats: Estimates derived from TCR breadth and depth analyses may have underestimated total T cell responses. Post-vaccination spike-specific CD8+ and CD4+ T cell responses reportedly had substantial breadth.

Only in-frame clones appear in the TCRdb table, and some are missing; sequencing was by immunoSEQ multiplex PCR. The sample carries roughly 320,000 clones, approximately 86% recorded once. Treatment noted: some 19 received Ad26.COV2.S at low or high dose, single or two shots; about 5 received placebo; per-sample allocation not given. Sampling was performed 63 days after the first vaccine or placebo injection. An adult aged 18-55 years in Boston served as the donor. The sample in question was peripheral blood, obtained in a trial of Ad26.COV2.S vaccine versus placebo. The V call is TRBV6-2 or TRBV6-3, the J call TRBJ2-1; 8 bases are shared with TRBD2. The TCR comes from a person aged 18 to 59 who received the Ad26.COV2.S COVID-19 vaccine or a placebo. The CDR3 sequence: CASSYFGLAPTNEQFF. The DNA of the CDR3 is TGTGCCAGCAGTTACTTCGGACTAGCCCCAACCAATGAGCAGTTCTTC.